Listed here are 21 T cell receptor beta chains from one sample, sequenced in a study of T cells in tuberculosis (dated by TCRdb to 2016 to 2018). The library was produced with the immunoSEQ multiplex PCR assay. Entries here come from immuneACCESS through TCRdb and include only in-frame sequences with V and J called. Some clones fail to appear in such tables; in the studies checked, an unresolved V gene covers under half of the shortfall, and the cause of the remainder is unknown. This sample comprises tens of thousands of clones, 95% to 96% of them detected only once. The ten most abundant clones make up almost 9.5% of the sample. The sequencing input was PBMCs. The receptors were gathered from a donor aged 10-30 years with latent tuberculosis or without tuberculosis infection.

This sequence joins TRBV30 and TRBJ2-3, with TRBD2 matching over 15 bases. Unmatched junction bases numbered 0, after V lost 5 bases and J lost 6 bases. This CDR3 region has 13 residues. Germline V CDR1 and CDR2: GTSNPN, SVGIG (reference sequence). CDR3 residues: CAWGLAGGDTQYF. DNA of the CDR3: TGTGCCTGGGGACTAGCGGGGGGGGATACGCAGTATTTT. Full variable domain (remainder filled in from reference TRBV30 and TRBJ2-3): SQTIHQWPATLVQPVGSPLSLECTVEGTSNPNLYWYRQAAGRGLQLLFYSVGIGQISSEVPQNLSASRPQDRQFILSSKKLLLSDSGFYLCAWGLAGGDTQYFGPGTRLTVL.

This rearrangement joins TRBV2 to TRBJ2-6; TRBD2 agrees at 10 bases. The ends lost 4 bases at V and 2 bases at J; junction bases unmatched: 8. CDR3 length: 18 residues. CDR1 and CDR2 (germline): SNHLY, FYNNEI. The CDR3 reads CASSVPSGGAAGANVLTF. For the CDR3, the DNA is TGTGCCAGCAGTGTCCCCAGCGGGGGGGCTGCTGGGGCCAACGTCCTGACTTTC.

This chain links TRBV10-3 with TRBJ1-4, with 10 bases that match TRBD1. This CDR3 spans 13 amino acids. Germline-derived CDR1 and CDR2 are ENHRY and SYGVKD. J lost 6 bases, V lost 10 bases, and 5 bases had no gene match. CDR3 amino acids: CASHGTGDEKLFF. The CDR3 nucleotides are TGTGCCAGCCACGGGACAGGGGATGAAAAACTGTTTTTT.

The rearrangement uses TRBV10-3 and TRBJ2-1; D not resolved. The CDR3 length is 13 residues. Germline lookup yields CDR1 ENHRY and CDR2 SYGVKD. The V end lost 0 bases, the J end lost 7 bases, and 7 bases lay between the germline ends. In nucleotides, the CDR3 is TGTGCCATCAGTGAGTCGGCATTTAATGAGCAGTTCTTC. As protein: CAISESAFNEQFF.

The J gene is TRBJ2-7, the V gene TRBV12-2; the table's D call, TRBD1, was not checked against the DNA. TRBV12-2 is designated a pseudogene. This CDR3 is built from 14 residues. CDR3 DNA sequence: TGTGCAAGTCGCGCACCGGACAGGTCCTACGAGCAGTACGTC. This translates into CASRAPDRSYEQYV.

The chain carries TRBV6-5 and TRBJ1-1; no clear D. V lost 5 bases to trimming and J lost 3 bases, with 7 bases between them. The CDR3 length is 12 residues. Germline CDR1 is MNHEY and CDR2 is SVGAGI. This CDR3 reads CASSPLDTEAFF. The CDR3 DNA reads TGTGCCAGCAGTCCCCTCGACACTGAAGCTTTCTTT.

V is TRBV2 and J is TRBJ1-2; D gene uncertain. Germline V gene sequence: CDR1 SNHLY, CDR2 FYNNEI. V was shortened by 2 bases and J by 8 bases, with 18 bases between the two germline ends. The CDR3 loop spans 15 amino acids. Here the CDR3 DNA reads TGTGCCAGCAGTGAAAGGGAGTCTTTGGGCGGGGGCTACACCTTC. Amino acids: CASSERESLGGGYTF. Filled out from reference TRBV2 and TRBJ1-2, the complete variable domain reads EPEVTQTPSHQVTQMGQEVILRCVPISNHLYFYWYRQILGQKVEFLVSFYNNEISEKSEIFDDQFSVERPDGSNFTLKIRSTKLEDSAMYFCASSERESLGGGYTFGSGTRLTVV.

The chain recombines TRBV30 with TRBJ2-5, with 7 nucleotides matching TRBD1. This CDR3 comprises 15 residues. Germline CDR1 GTSNPN, CDR2 SVGIG (reference sequence). With 8 bases clipped from V and 2 bases from J, the junction kept 14 bases outside the gene matches. The CDR3 reads CAGGANRGTQETQYF. CDR3 in DNA: TGTGCCGGTGGGGCAAACAGGGGAACACAAGAGACCCAGTACTTC.

This clone was recorded only once. This chain links TRBV12-2 with TRBJ2-7; the D call in the table, TRBD2, was not verified against the DNA. TRBV12-2 is reported as a pseudogene. The CDR3 totals 12 residues. The CDR3 DNA follows: TGTGCAAGTCGCTCCTTGTACTACGAGCAGTACGTC. This gives the protein CASRSLYYEQYV.

The chain couples TRBV7-3 to TRBJ1-4, with TRBD1 as a possible D gene (5 bases). The CDR3 covers 14 residues. V was shortened by 2 bases and J by 12 bases, with 16 bases between the two germline ends. Germline V gives CDR1 SGHTA, CDR2 FQGTGA. DNA for the CDR3: TGTGCCAGCAGCTTAGACAGCCTCTCGACGGAACTGTTTTTT. It encodes CASSLDSLSTELFF.

The CDR3 DNA sequence: TGTGCCAGCAGCAAGACTGTGGCAGGGTCGTACGAGCAGTACTTC. Translating it yields CASSKTVAGSYEQYF. The chain joins TRBV6-6 to TRBJ2-7; tentative D call: TRBD1 (5 bases). The CDR3 has 15 amino acids. The germline gives CDR1 MNHNY, CDR2 SVGAGI (reference sequence). V was shortened by 6 bases and J by 4 bases, with 19 bases between the two germline ends.

DNA of the CDR3: TGCGCCAGCAGCTTCCGGGACTCCTCCTACAATGAGCAGTTCTTC. Translation gives CASSFRDSSYNEQFF. This chain connects TRBV5-1 to TRBJ2-1; weak D call: TRBD2 (6 bases). V was shortened by 2 bases and J by 0 bases, with 9 bases between the two germline ends. Germline values: CDR1 SGHRS, CDR2 YFSETQ. The CDR3 is 15 amino acids.

This chain joins TRBV4-1 and TRBJ1-6, with 10 bases matching TRBD1. Germline values: CDR1 MGHRA, CDR2 YSYEKL. This CDR3 has 17 residues. V was clipped by 0 bases and J by 8 bases; unmatched bases: 7. This CDR3 reads CASSQERQGAWDSPLHF. As DNA, the CDR3 is TGCGCCAGCAGCCAAGAGCGACAGGGGGCCTGGGATTCACCCCTCCACTTT.

The chain is built from TRBV2 and TRBJ2-3, with 11 bases lining up with TRBD2. Germline assignment: CDR1 SNHLY and CDR2 FYNNEI. This CDR3 contains 15 residues. Trimming removed 8 bases from V and 6 bases from J; junction bases left unmatched: 10. CDR3 protein: CASARLAGGGDTQYF. For the CDR3, the DNA is TGTGCCAGCGCCAGGCTAGCGGGGGGCGGTGATACGCAGTATTTT.

In this sample, this clone turned up once. The CDR3 DNA follows: TGCGCCAGCAGCCCTCGTGGCTCAGATACGCAGTATTTT. Encoded protein: CASSPRGSDTQYF. This chain uses TRBV5-1 with TRBJ2-3; D ambiguous. CDR1 SGHRS and CDR2 YFSETQ come from the germline V gene. The CDR3 totals 13 residues. V was clipped by 4 bases and J by 4 bases, with 10 bases between them.

This chain connects TRBV5-6 to TRBJ1-2; tentatively, D is TRBD1 (5 bases). The V gene's germline CDR1 is SGHDT and CDR2 YYEEEE. The CDR3 is made up of 15 amino acids. V gave up 4 bases and J gave up 4 bases, with 17 bases separating them. This CDR3 reads CASSPRGGAGYGYTF. The CDR3 DNA reads as TGTGCCAGCAGCCCCCGTGGAGGGGCTGGCTATGGCTACACCTTC.

In nucleotides, the CDR3 is TGTGCCAGCAGCCCCCTGACAGGGACGCTGGATCAGCCCCAGCATTTT. Amino acid sequence: CASSPLTGTLDQPQHF. J is TRBJ1-5 and V is TRBV11-2, with 7 bases identical to TRBD1. The CDR3 covers 16 residues. Germline V lookup: CDR1 SGHAT, CDR2 FQNNGV. J gave up 5 bases and V 5 bases, and 12 bases lay outside the gene matches.

The gene calls are TRBV5-1 and TRBJ1-3; D is unclear. Trimming shortened V by 0 bases and J by 7 bases, and 8 bases separated the two germline ends. CDR3 length: 13 residues. Germline assignment: CDR1 SGHRS and CDR2 YFSETQ. Here the CDR3 reads CASSLGRPNTIYF. The CDR3 DNA sequence: TGCGCCAGCAGCTTGGGGCGGCCGAACACCATATATTTT.

This clone appeared a single time. The CDR3 is CASSVQGADQPQHF. In nucleotides, the CDR3 is TGCGCCAGCAGCGTACAGGGGGCCGATCAGCCCCAGCATTTT. The V and J genes are TRBV4-1 and TRBJ1-5; 9 bases line up with TRBD1. CDR1 and CDR2 from the germline V gene are MGHRA and YSYEKL. V shed 5 bases, J shed 5 bases, and the junction held 4 bases outside the gene matches. This CDR3 comprises 14 residues.

V is TRBV6-5 and J is TRBJ2-3; 11 nucleotides agree with TRBD1. J was trimmed by 5 bases and V by 5 bases; bases with no gene match: 6. Germline V lookup: CDR1 MNHEY, CDR2 SVGAGI. This CDR3 region has 15 residues. CDR3 nucleotides: TGTGCCAGCAGTCATCGGGACAGGGGGAAAGATACGCAGTATTTT. This sequence encodes CASSHRDRGKDTQYF.

V usage is TRBV10-3 and J usage is TRBJ1-1; maybe TRBD1 (6 bases). The ends were cut back, 0 bases at V and 5 bases at J, with 13 bases in the middle. The CDR3 extends over 15 amino acids. Germline V lookup: CDR1 ENHRY, CDR2 SYGVKD. CDR3 coding DNA: TGTGCCATCAGTGAGTCGAAACAGGGACGGACTGAAGCTTTCTTT. This sequence encodes CAISESKQGRTEAFF.